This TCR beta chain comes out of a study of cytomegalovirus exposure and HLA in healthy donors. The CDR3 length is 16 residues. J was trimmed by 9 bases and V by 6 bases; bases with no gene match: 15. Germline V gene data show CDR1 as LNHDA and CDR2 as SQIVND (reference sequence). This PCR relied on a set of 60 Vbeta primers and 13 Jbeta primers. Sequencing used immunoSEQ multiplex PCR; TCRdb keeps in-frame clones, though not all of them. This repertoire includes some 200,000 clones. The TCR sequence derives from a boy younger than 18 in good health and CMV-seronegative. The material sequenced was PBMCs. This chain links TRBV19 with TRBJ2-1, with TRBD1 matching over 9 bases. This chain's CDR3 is CASRETPSGQGFEQFF. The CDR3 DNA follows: TGTGCCAGTAGAGAGACCCCGTCCGGACAGGGGTTTGAGCAGTTCTTC.